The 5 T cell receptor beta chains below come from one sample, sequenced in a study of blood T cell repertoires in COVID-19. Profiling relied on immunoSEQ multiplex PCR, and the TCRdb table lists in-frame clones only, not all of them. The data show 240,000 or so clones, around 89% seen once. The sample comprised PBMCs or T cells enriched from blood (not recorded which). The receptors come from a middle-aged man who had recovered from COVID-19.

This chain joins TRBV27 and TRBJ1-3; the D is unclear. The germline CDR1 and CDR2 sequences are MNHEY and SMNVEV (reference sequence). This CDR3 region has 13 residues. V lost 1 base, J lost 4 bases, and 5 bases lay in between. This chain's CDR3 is CASSLLAGNTIYF. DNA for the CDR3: TGTGCCAGCAGTTTATTAGCCGGAAACACCATATATTTT.

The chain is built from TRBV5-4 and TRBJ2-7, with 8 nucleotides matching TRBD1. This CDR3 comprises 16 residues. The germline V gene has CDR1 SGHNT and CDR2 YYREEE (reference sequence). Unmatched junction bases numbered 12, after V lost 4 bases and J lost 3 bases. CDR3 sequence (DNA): TGTGCCAGCAGCAACCCCAGGGGGCTCAACCACTACGAGCAGTACTTC. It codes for CASSNPRGLNHYEQYF.

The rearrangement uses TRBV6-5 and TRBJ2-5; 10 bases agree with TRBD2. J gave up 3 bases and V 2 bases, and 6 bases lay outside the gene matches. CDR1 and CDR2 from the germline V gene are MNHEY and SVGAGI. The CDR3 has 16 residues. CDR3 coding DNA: TGTGCCAGCAGTTACACAGCGGGGGGGCCAAAAGAGACCCAGTACTTC. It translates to CASSYTAGGPKETQYF.

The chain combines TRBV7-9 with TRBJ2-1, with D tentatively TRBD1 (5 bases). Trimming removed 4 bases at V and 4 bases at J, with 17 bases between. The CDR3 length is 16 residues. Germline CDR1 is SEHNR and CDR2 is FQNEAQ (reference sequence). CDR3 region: CASSSREPSPYNEQFF. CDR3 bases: TGTGCCAGCAGCTCCAGGGAACCTTCACCTTACAATGAGCAGTTCTTC.

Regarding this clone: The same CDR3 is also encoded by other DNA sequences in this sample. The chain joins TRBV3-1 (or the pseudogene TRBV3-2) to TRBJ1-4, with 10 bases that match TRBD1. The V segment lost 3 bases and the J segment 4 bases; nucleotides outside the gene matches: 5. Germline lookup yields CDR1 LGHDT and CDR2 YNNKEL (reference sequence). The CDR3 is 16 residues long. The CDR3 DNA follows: TGTGCCAGCAGCCACCGGGACAGGGGAAATAATGAAAAACTGTTTTTT. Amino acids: CASSHRDRGNNEKLFF.